This T cell receptor (beta chain) stems from a study of T cell repertoires and HLA-DP antigens. Study-level information: Versus self, one alloantigen differed at one groove amino acid, the other at fewer than 13. Sorted CD137+CD4+ samples averaged about 220 ng DNA; pre-culture CD4+ samples, 900 to 1,500 ng. Overall study findings and caveats: Clones undetected before culture averaged roughly 40% against one allele and about 55% against the other.

Comment on this clone: What it recognizes is unknown.

Average purity of the negatively selected CD4+ T cells was about 98%. This CDR3 contains 14 residues. V lost 0 bases to trimming and J lost 8 bases; unmatched junction nucleotides: 6. Germline assignment: CDR1 SEHNR and CDR2 FQNEAQ (reference sequence). The data were produced by immunoSEQ multiplex PCR, yet TCRdb's version contains in-frame clones alone and is incomplete. This table has over 100,000 clones, about 92% appearing once. The receptor was isolated from a woman in her late teens or twenties in good health and CMV-seronegative. The chain joins TRBV7-9 to TRBJ1-2; 7 positions match TRBD1. The specimen was CD4+ T cells from PBMCs. The CDR3 region has the DNA TGTGCCAGCAGCTTAGCCCGACAGGGCCAGGGCTACACCTTC. As protein: CASSLARQGQGYTF.